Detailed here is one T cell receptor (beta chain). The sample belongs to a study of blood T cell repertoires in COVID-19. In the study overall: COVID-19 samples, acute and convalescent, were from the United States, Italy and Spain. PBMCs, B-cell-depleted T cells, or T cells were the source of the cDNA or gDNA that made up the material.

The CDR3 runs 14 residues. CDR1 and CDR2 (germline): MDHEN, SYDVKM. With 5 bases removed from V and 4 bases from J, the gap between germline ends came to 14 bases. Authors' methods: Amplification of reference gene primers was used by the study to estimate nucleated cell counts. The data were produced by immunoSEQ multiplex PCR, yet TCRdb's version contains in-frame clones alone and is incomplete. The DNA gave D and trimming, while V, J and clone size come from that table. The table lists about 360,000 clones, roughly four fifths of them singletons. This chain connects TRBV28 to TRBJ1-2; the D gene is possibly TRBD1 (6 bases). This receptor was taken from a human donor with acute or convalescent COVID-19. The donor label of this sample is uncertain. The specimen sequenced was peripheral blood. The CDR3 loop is CASSPRQEIYGYTF. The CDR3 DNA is TGTGCCAGCAGTCCCCGACAGGAAATCTATGGCTACACCTTC.